This T cell receptor beta chain was captured by sequencing in a study of blood T cell repertoires in COVID-19. Using immunoSEQ multiplex PCR, the repertoire was profiled, and TCRdb retains in-frame clones only, with some absent. The table lists 210,000 or so clones, about four fifths of them singletons. Participant-reported clinical history was the basis for cohort assignment. The germline gives CDR1 SGHRS, CDR2 YFSETQ. Deletions cut 7 bases from V and 2 bases from J, with 12 bases between. This CDR3 region has 13 residues. The chain couples TRBV5-1 to TRBJ1-2, with D possibly being TRBD1 (5 bases). The receptor's source is a woman aged 45-65 years who had been exposed to COVID-19. Sequences were obtained from PBMCs or T cells enriched from blood (not recorded which). The CDR3 is CASQTDSNYGYTF. DNA of the CDR3: TGCGCCAGCCAAACAGACAGCAACTATGGCTACACCTTC.